Listed below are T cell receptor beta chains from one sample, sequenced in a study of blood T cell repertoires in COVID-19. The method was immunoSEQ multiplex PCR; TCRdb's version includes in-frame clones alone and lacks a portion of them. The table lists around 480,000 clones, approximately 90% of them singletons, with over 10% in the top ten. Sequencing was done on a sample of peripheral blood. These receptors originate from a woman aged 50 to 65 with COVID-19, enrolled during active disease. Both conserved end residues are part of each CDR3. Size is omitted from some rows. Given values are once, few, many or a class for expanded clones.

TRBJ1-2,-,TRBV5-1,CASSLAQGAYGYTF
TRBJ1-5,-,TRBV2,CASSPTVSGLNQPQHF
TRBJ2-2,-,TRBV5-4,CASSFLRGGGNTGELFF
TRBJ2-7,-,TRBV2,CVTAGTSGYEQYF
TRBJ2-7,-,TRBV11-2,CASSRDSQYEQYF
TRBJ2-1,once,TRBV27,CASNPGTSGRNEQFF
TRBJ2-3,-,TRBV5-1,CASSPGLARDTQYF
TRBJ1-4,-,TRBV9,CASSVGIGGTNEKLFF
TRBJ1-3,-,TRBV28,CASSWGVTDSGNTIYF
TRBJ1-1,-,TRBV5-1,CASSSQRGNTEAFF
TRBJ2-1,-,TRBV5-1,CASSLYWTSGGNEQFF
TRBJ1-5,-,TRBV24-1,CATGGGYNQPQHF
TRBJ1-2,few,TRBV6-5,CASIATGVVLDGYTF
TRBJ2-1,once,TRBV7-2,CASSLRGASDEQFF
TRBJ2-7,-,TRBV30,CATQGAGYEQYF
TRBJ1-1,-,TRBV30,CAWSRHANTEAFF
TRBJ2-3,-,TRBV28,CASIKPGTHTDTQYF
TRBJ1-5,-,TRBV18,CASSPDREGNQPQHF
TRBJ2-1,-,TRBV18,CASRGTGLGNEQFF
TRBJ2-3,-,TRBV11-2,CASSWGGWALNTDTQYF
TRBJ2-7,-,TRBV11-3,CASSLAKGYEQYF
TRBJ2-7,-,TRBV11-2,CASSLSLGGAYEQYF
TRBJ1-1,-,TRBV9,CASSLKDRPLGAFF
TRBJ2-3,once,TRBV6-5,CASKSTGWGDTQYF
TRBJ1-1,-,TRBV5-4,CASSLARDTEAFF
TRBJ1-2,-,TRBV3-1/TRBV3-2,CASSQDSGNYGYTF
TRBJ2-2,-,TRBV29-1,CSVKTDLANTGELFF
TRBJ1-6,-,TRBV5-1,CASSLEVQRGISPLHF
TRBJ1-2,-,TRBV12-3/TRBV12-4,CASSLQYGYTF
TRBJ2-7,-,TRBV5-5,CASSFSRPYEQYF